The next 23 T cell receptor beta chains were all read from a single sample in a study of early T cells in non-severe SARS-CoV-2 infection. TCRdb called the 5' RACE reads again in MiXCR, with one record for every CDR3 protein. Of approximately 81,000 distinct CDR3 sequences in the sample, over 10% were seen once. Sequenced sample: whole blood. Receptors were obtained from an adult who was a healthcare worker with PCR-confirmed SARS-CoV-2 infection or an uninfected control (not recorded which).

The chain combines TRBV7-9 with TRBJ1-6, with no clear D. This CDR3 region has 24 residues. Germline CDR1 and CDR2: SEHNR and FQNEAQ (reference sequence). V was clipped by 4 bases and J by 0 bases, with 34 bases between them. The CDR3 protein is CASSSITGIPGFHHLSSYNSPLHF. The CDR3 DNA reads TGTGCCAGCAGCTCCATTACCGGTATACCGGGCTTCCACCACCTAAGCTCCTATAATTCACCCCTCCACTTT.

This clonotype was seen once. This chain connects TRBV7-8 to TRBJ2-3; unclear D gene. V shed 0 bases and J shed 2 bases, with 3 bases lying between them. The CDR3 has 13 residues. Germline V gene data show CDR1 as SGHVS and CDR2 as FQNEAQ. The CDR3 reads CASSLAVTDTQYF. In nucleotides, the CDR3 is TGTGCCAGCAGCTTAGCGGTCACAGATACGCAGTATTTT. Supplemented by reference TRBV7-8 and TRBJ2-3, the full variable domain reads GAGVSQSPRYKVAKRGQDVALRCDPISGHVSLFWYQQALGQGPEFLTYFQNEAQLDKSGLPSDRFFAERPEGSVSTLKIQRTQQEDSAVYLCASSLAVTDTQYFGPGTRLTVL.

The rearrangement links TRBV6-6 to TRBJ1-1, with D uncertain. This CDR3 has 14 residues. Germline assignment: CDR1 MNHNY and CDR2 SVGAGI (reference sequence). The germline V and J ends were trimmed by 4 bases and 1 base, with 10 bases remaining between them. CDR3 in DNA: TGTGCCAGCAGTTCTATGATCAGGAACACTGAAGCTTTCTTT. It is translated as CASSSMIRNTEAFF.

This clonotype was detected many times. V usage is TRBV29-1 and J usage is TRBJ2-1; 10 positions agree with TRBD2. This CDR3 is built from 14 residues. The J segment lost 10 bases and the V segment lost 2 bases, leaving 8 bases of the junction unmatched. Germline V gene sequence: CDR1 SQVTM, CDR2 ANQGSEA. The CDR3 protein is CSVELSLAGEEQFF. The CDR3 DNA follows: TGCAGCGTTGAACTGTCGCTAGCGGGGGAAGAGCAGTTCTTC.

This clonotype was detected only a few times. This chain joins TRBV18 and TRBJ2-1, with D possibly being TRBD1 or TRBD2 (5 bases each). This CDR3 is built from 16 residues. The V end lost 3 bases, the J end lost 9 bases, and 21 bases lay between the germline ends. Germline V gene sequence: CDR1 KGHSH, CDR2 LQKENI. The CDR3 is CASSPRVPPVRGEQFF. The CDR3 nucleotides read TGTGCCAGCTCACCCCGCGTTCCCCCGGTGAGGGGTGAGCAGTTCTTC.

In this sample, this clonotype turned up many times. This chain joins TRBV18 and TRBJ2-7; no clear D gene. CDR1 KGHSH and CDR2 LQKENI come from the germline V gene. The CDR3 loop spans 14 amino acids. V was trimmed by 2 bases and J by 2 bases, leaving 10 bases between them. CDR3 protein: CASSPGLNTYEQYF. CDR3 nucleotide sequence: TGTGCCAGCTCACCAGGGTTGAACACCTACGAGCAGTACTTC.

J is TRBJ2-7 and V is TRBV5-1; D gene ambiguous. The CDR3 covers 13 residues. CDR1 and CDR2 from the germline V gene are SGHRS and YFSETQ. The ends were cut back, 0 bases at V and 6 bases at J, with 10 bases in the middle. The CDR3 DNA reads as TGCGCCAGCAGCTTGGTGGACCACGGCGAGCAGTACTTC. Its protein product is CASSLVDHGEQYF. The full variable domain, in which reference TRBV5-1 and TRBJ2-7 provide the parts outside the CDR3, is KAGVTQTPRYLIKTRGQQVTLSCSPISGHRSVSWYQQTPGQGLQFLFEYFSETQRNKGNFPGRFSGRQFSNSRSEMNVSTLELGDSALYLCASSLVDHGEQYFGPGTRLTVT.

The gene calls are TRBV2 and TRBJ1-1; D gene unclear. V lost 0 bases and J 5 bases, leaving 13 bases between the germline ends. Germline V CDR1 and CDR2: SNHLY, FYNNEI. This CDR3 comprises 15 residues. CDR3 region: CASSEAAARTTEAFF. In DNA, the CDR3 is TGTGCCAGCAGTGAAGCGGCGGCCAGGACGACTGAAGCTTTCTTT.

CDR3 amino acids: CASSGHSNQPQHF. The CDR3 bases are TGTGCCAGCAGTGGGCATAGCAATCAGCCCCAGCATTTT. The V gene is TRBV2, the J gene TRBJ1-5, with unresolved D. Trimming removed 4 bases from V and 0 bases from J, with 4 bases in between. The CDR3 is made up of 13 amino acids. Germline lookup yields CDR1 SNHLY and CDR2 FYNNEI.

This clonotype was counted between two and nine times. This chain links TRBV20-1 with TRBJ2-7; perhaps D is TRBD1 or TRBD2 (5 bases each). Germline V gives CDR1 DFQATT, CDR2 SNEGSKA (reference sequence). V lost 4 bases and J lost 0, with 13 bases in between. The CDR3 is 14 residues long. The CDR3, as DNA: TGCAGTGCTACGGGACGCGAGTTCTCCTACGAGCAGTACTTC. Its protein product is CSATGREFSYEQYF.

This clonotype was detected only a few times. The J gene is TRBJ1-1, the V gene TRBV12-5; tentatively, D is TRBD1 (5 bases). The CDR3 loop spans 14 amino acids. Trimming left V 3 bases short and J 5 bases short, with 13 bases between. Germline values: CDR1 LGHNT, CDR2 FRNRAP. The CDR3 sequence: CASGFGQGWTEAFF. Here the CDR3 DNA reads TGTGCTAGTGGTTTCGGGCAGGGCTGGACTGAAGCTTTCTTT.

This clonotype was found a few times. The gene calls are TRBV5-1 and TRBJ2-3; 7 bases are a match to TRBD1. This CDR3 is 15 amino acids long. V was pared by 4 bases and J by 3 bases, with 8 bases of the junction left unmatched. Germline V gene sequence: CDR1 SGHRS, CDR2 YFSETQ. This CDR3 reads CASSPGTVSTDTQYF. Written as DNA, the CDR3 is TGCGCCAGCAGCCCTGGGACAGTATCTACAGATACGCAGTATTTT.

This chain uses TRBV11-2 with TRBJ2-5, with D perhaps being TRBD1 or TRBD2 (5 bases each). CDR1 SGHAT and CDR2 FQNNGV come from the germline V gene. V was clipped by 0 bases and J by 4 bases, with 12 bases between them. The CDR3 extends over 15 amino acids. The CDR3 reads CASSLEVATVETQYF. The CDR3 region has the DNA TGTGCCAGCAGCTTAGAGGTAGCGACAGTAGAGACCCAGTACTTC.

In this sample, this clonotype turned up many times. The V gene is TRBV20-1, the J gene TRBJ2-5; D could derive from TRBD1 or TRBD2 (5 bases each). V was cut by 0 bases and J by 5 bases, with 16 bases left in between. Germline CDR1 reads DFQATT; CDR2 reads SNEGSKA (reference sequence). The CDR3 length is 15 residues. As DNA, the CDR3 is TGCAGTGCTAGAGAGTTTATAGGGACGGCGGAGACCCAGTACTTC. Protein product: CSAREFIGTAETQYF.

The chain joins TRBV4-1 to TRBJ2-7; 10 bases fit TRBD1. Germline lookup yields CDR1 MGHRA and CDR2 YSYEKL. CDR3 length: 15 residues. Trimming cost V 4 bases and J 0 bases; bases outside gene matches: 3. The CDR3 reads CASSPRQGASYEQYF. CDR3 in DNA: TGCGCCAGCAGCCCCCGACAGGGGGCCTCCTACGAGCAGTACTTC.

This clonotype was seen a handful of times. CDR3 residues: CASSLEGEGPTYGYTF. CDR3 nucleotide sequence: TGTGCCAGCAGTCTCGAGGGAGAGGGACCCACCTATGGCTACACCTTC. V is TRBV12-3 or TRBV12-4 and J is TRBJ1-2, with D perhaps TRBD1 (5 bases). V dropped 5 bases and J dropped 4 bases, with 20 bases sitting between them. The CDR3 totals 16 residues.

In this sample, this clonotype turned up many times. The rearrangement joins TRBV7-9 to TRBJ2-1; weak D call: TRBD2 (7 bases). Looked up from germline, CDR1 is SEHNR and CDR2 is FQNEAQ (reference sequence). The CDR3 sequence is 16 residues long. V was trimmed by 5 bases and J by 2 bases, leaving 16 bases between them. The CDR3 DNA sequence: TGTGCCAGCAGCGGGGATGGGCGGGGGCCCTACAATGAGCAGTTCTTC. Translated, it gives CASSGDGRGPYNEQFF.

The chain carries TRBV14 and TRBJ1-1; D not certain. The germline gives CDR1 SGHDN, CDR2 FVKESK. This CDR3 is built from 13 residues. V lost 1 base to trimming and J lost 3 bases, with 6 bases between them. CDR3 sequence (DNA): TGTGCCAGCAGCCAAGGTGTATACACTGAAGCTTTCTTT. It codes for CASSQGVYTEAFF.

This clonotype was counted between two and nine times. V is TRBV29-1 and J is TRBJ1-1; no definite D call. CDR3 length equals 12 residues. Germline-derived CDR1 and CDR2 are SQVTM and ANQGSEA. V lost 3 bases and J 3 bases, leaving 8 bases between the germline ends. The CDR3 DNA is TGCAGCGTTGAGAGCTCGTACACTGAAGCTTTCTTT. Amino acids: CSVESSYTEAFF.

The chain couples TRBV20-1 to TRBJ1-4; D is unresolved. The CDR3 loop spans 13 amino acids. Per germline, CDR1 DFQATT and CDR2 SNEGSKA (reference sequence). Trimming left V 0 bases short and J 2 bases short, with 4 bases between. The CDR3 coding sequence is TGCAGTGCTAGAGAATGGACTAATGAAAAACTGTTTTTT. This encodes CSAREWTNEKLFF.

This clonotype was picked up a small number of times. The gene calls are TRBV3-1 and TRBJ2-7; perhaps TRBD1 as D (6 bases). The CDR3 length is 15 residues. Germline-derived CDR1 and CDR2 are LGHDT and YNNKEL (reference sequence). The germline V and J ends were trimmed by 4 bases and 2 bases, with 15 bases remaining between them. The CDR3 reads CASSRSGTPTYEQYF. The CDR3 DNA is TGTGCCAGCAGCCGATCCGGGACACCAACCTACGAGCAGTACTTC.

This clonotype was seen many times. The J gene is TRBJ2-5, the V gene TRBV18, with D maybe TRBD1 (5 bases). This CDR3 has 15 amino acids. The V gene lost 1 base and the J gene lost 7 bases, with 16 bases spanning the gap. Germline CDR1 is KGHSH and CDR2 is LQKENI. The CDR3 DNA reads TGTGCCAGCTCACCACTTATTACTTCGCAGGGGACCCAGTACTTC. Its protein is CASSPLITSQGTQYF. The full variable domain, in which reference TRBV18 and TRBJ2-5 provide the parts outside the CDR3, is NAGVMQNPRHLVRRRGQEARLRCSPMKGHSHVYWYRQLPEEGLKFMVYLQKENIIDESGMPKERFSAEFPKEGPSILRIQQVVRGDSAAYFCASSPLITSQGTQYFGPGTRLLVL.

This clonotype was seen only a few times. The rearrangement joins TRBV5-5 to TRBJ2-3, with D uncertain. In germline, CDR1 is SGHKS, CDR2 YYEKEE (reference sequence). This CDR3 is built from 16 residues. Trimming took off 3 bases at V and 4 bases at J, with 18 bases between the two ends. Here the CDR3 DNA reads TGTGCCAGCAGCTGGCAGGTGGGTCGGGCCGCAGATACGCAGTATTTT. Its protein is CASSWQVGRAADTQYF.